The 28 T cell receptor beta chains reported below all come from one sample, sequenced in a study of blood T cell repertoires in COVID-19. Produced via immunoSEQ multiplex PCR; TCRdb's table is partial and in-frame only. Of about 310,000 clones in the sample, roughly nine tenths were seen once. The specimen sequenced was peripheral blood. Receptors were obtained from a woman in her thirties with COVID-19, enrolled during active disease.

The gene calls are TRBV19 and TRBJ1-1, with a possible D match to TRBD1 (6 bases). There are 18 residues in the CDR3. Germline-derived CDR1 and CDR2 are LNHDA and SQIVND (reference sequence). The V gene lost 8 bases and the J gene lost 4 bases, with 29 bases spanning the gap. CDR3 coding DNA: TGTGCCAGTCCTAAGGATGGGGGCGCCTGGATCAGCGGCACTGAAGCTTTCTTT. Its protein is CASPKDGGAWISGTEAFF.

The chain carries TRBV18 and TRBJ1-4; TRBD1 agrees at 7 bases. J lost 1 base, V lost 6 bases, and 2 bases had no gene match. Germline CDR1 reads KGHSH; CDR2 reads LQKENI. CDR3 size: 14 residues. CDR3 amino acids: CASSQGGTNEKLFF. The CDR3 nucleotides are TGTGCCAGCTCCCAGGGGGGAACTAATGAAAAACTGTTTTTT.

The chain employs TRBV2 and TRBJ2-1; 11 nucleotides match TRBD1. The germline CDR1 and CDR2 sequences are SNHLY and FYNNEI. Unmatched junction bases numbered 0, after V lost 4 bases and J lost 4 bases. This CDR3 has 14 residues. The CDR3: CASSGDRGYNEQFF. The CDR3 DNA is TGTGCCAGCAGTGGGGACAGGGGGTACAATGAGCAGTTCTTC.

This sequence joins TRBV7-9 and TRBJ1-1, with 7 bases that match TRBD1. J was trimmed by 4 bases and V by 4 bases; bases with no gene match: 9. Germline V gives CDR1 SEHNR, CDR2 FQNEAQ (reference sequence). The CDR3 length is 15 residues. This CDR3 is CASSSGYRGGTEAFF. CDR3 DNA: TGTGCCAGCAGCTCCGGTTACAGGGGTGGCACTGAAGCTTTCTTT.

The chain links TRBV7-2 to TRBJ1-2, with 7 bases matching TRBD1. Germline lookup yields CDR1 SGHTA and CDR2 FQGNSA. This CDR3 is 15 amino acids long. The J segment lost 7 bases and the V segment lost 5 bases, leaving 13 bases of the junction unmatched. The CDR3 region is CASSPGGTVTRGYTF. Here the CDR3 DNA reads TGTGCCAGCAGCCCAGGGGGGACAGTCACACGTGGCTACACCTTC.

V usage is TRBV11-2 and J usage is TRBJ2-1, with 10 bases identical to TRBD2. The CDR3 runs to 15 residues. The J segment lost 4 bases and the V segment lost 5 bases, leaving 5 bases of the junction unmatched. Germline-derived CDR1 and CDR2 are SGHAT and FQNNGV. Written as DNA, the CDR3 is TGTGCCAGCAGCCCAGGACTAGCGGAGTACAATGAGCAGTTCTTC. Its translation: CASSPGLAEYNEQFF.

This chain joins TRBV3-1 (or the pseudogene TRBV3-2) and TRBJ2-7; TRBD1 is a possible D gene (6 bases). CDR1 LGHDT and CDR2 YNNKEL come from the germline V gene (reference sequence). Trimming removed 4 bases from V and 3 bases from J, with 7 bases in between. This CDR3 is built from 12 residues. CDR3 in DNA: TGTGCCAGCAGCCGGACAGTCTACGAGCAGTACTTC. It codes for CASSRTVYEQYF.

The rearrangement links TRBV2 to TRBJ1-1, with TRBD1 identical over 9 bases. The V and J ends lost 6 bases and 10 bases, in that order; junction bases with no gene match: 9. Germline-derived CDR1 and CDR2 are SNHLY and FYNNEI. This CDR3 comprises 13 residues. CDR3 sequence reads: CASRDQQGARAFF. The CDR3 DNA follows: TGTGCCAGCAGGGACCAACAGGGGGCGAGAGCTTTCTTT.

The chain employs TRBV19 and TRBJ2-7, with TRBD2 as a possible D gene (5 bases). The CDR3 has 13 residues. Trimming took 5 bases from V and 2 from J, leaving 10 bases between them. Germline V CDR1 and CDR2: LNHDA, SQIVND (reference sequence). The CDR3: CASSFGVTYEQYF. The CDR3 DNA reads TGTGCCAGTAGTTTCGGGGTAACCTACGAGCAGTACTTC.

The CDR3 spells CASSEVGGLAGELFF. In nucleotides, the CDR3 is TGTGCCAGCAGTGAAGTAGGGGGTTTGGCCGGGGAGCTGTTTTTT. The V and J genes are TRBV6-4 and TRBJ2-2; weak D call: TRBD1 (6 bases). The CDR3 spans 15 residues. Germline-derived CDR1 and CDR2 are MRHNA and SNTAGT. V was clipped by 3 bases and J by 6 bases, with 14 bases between them.

This chain uses TRBV19 with TRBJ1-2, with a possible D match to TRBD1 (5 bases). This CDR3 contains 14 residues. The V gene lost 3 bases and the J gene lost 8 bases, with 16 bases spanning the gap. Germline V lookup: CDR1 LNHDA, CDR2 SQIVND (reference sequence). In DNA form, the CDR3 reads TGTGCCAGTAGTATGGAATGGGGCCAACGGGGCTACACCTTC. Amino acids: CASSMEWGQRGYTF.

The chain combines TRBV19 with TRBJ1-1, with D maybe TRBD1 (5 bases). This CDR3 is 14 amino acids long. The germline V and J ends were trimmed by 0 bases and 5 bases, with 10 bases remaining between them. From germline, CDR1 is LNHDA and CDR2 SQIVND (reference sequence). The CDR3 protein is CASSIDLRGTEAFF. The CDR3, as DNA: TGTGCCAGTAGTATAGATCTGCGGGGGACTGAAGCTTTCTTT.

This sequence joins TRBV7-9 and TRBJ2-3; D is possibly TRBD1 (7 bases). CDR3 size: 15 residues. Deletions cut 5 bases from V and 6 bases from J, with 18 bases between. The germline V gene encodes CDR1 SEHNR and CDR2 FQNEAQ (reference sequence). The CDR3 coding sequence is TGTGCCAGCAGCCATAGTGGACAGGAGGGGGATACGCAGTATTTT. Amino acids: CASSHSGQEGDTQYF.

The gene calls are TRBV19 and TRBJ1-1, with 8 nucleotides matching TRBD1. Germline-derived CDR1 and CDR2 are LNHDA and SQIVND (reference sequence). CDR3 length equals 15 residues. Unmatched junction bases numbered 6, after V lost 2 bases and J lost 4 bases. The CDR3 sequence is CASSIRTGLPTEAFF. The CDR3 nucleotides read TGTGCCAGTAGTATAAGGACAGGGTTGCCCACTGAAGCTTTCTTT.

This rearrangement joins TRBV28 to TRBJ2-7; TRBD2 aligns across 7 bases. There are 14 residues in the CDR3. J gave up 3 bases and V 5 bases, and 7 bases lay outside the gene matches. The V gene's germline CDR1 is MDHEN and CDR2 SYDVKM. CDR3 nucleotide sequence: TGTGCCAGCAGTCCCGTGGGGGGGAGCTACGAGCAGTACTTC. Translating it yields CASSPVGGSYEQYF.

This sequence joins TRBV30 and TRBJ1-3, with TRBD1 matching 10 bases. V dropped 2 bases and J dropped 4; count of bases not matched to a gene: 5. Germline CDR1 is GTSNPN and CDR2 is SVGIG (reference sequence). The CDR3 contains 15 residues. The CDR3 here is CAWSPGTGAGNTIYF. The CDR3, as DNA: TGTGCCTGGAGTCCCGGGACAGGGGCAGGAAACACCATATATTTT.

The rearrangement joins TRBV27 to TRBJ2-1; no firm D call. CDR1 and CDR2 from the germline V gene are MNHEY and SMNVEV (reference sequence). CDR3 length equals 11 residues. V lost 3 bases to trimming and J lost 7 bases, with 4 bases between them. CDR3 sequence (DNA): TGTGCCAGCAGTTTCTTGAATGAGCAGTTCTTC. It translates to CASSFLNEQFF.

This sequence joins TRBV19 and TRBJ2-7, with TRBD2 matching over 11 bases. Germline trimming cut 5 bases from V and 6 bases from J; bases unmatched to any gene: 12. Germline CDR1 reads LNHDA; CDR2 reads SQIVND (reference sequence). CDR3 length: 16 residues. This CDR3 reads CASSPILSGRAAEQYF. The DNA for the CDR3 is TGTGCCAGTAGTCCGATCCTTAGCGGGAGGGCTGCCGAGCAGTACTTC.

J is TRBJ1-3 and V is TRBV7-9, with a possible D match to TRBD1 (5 bases). This CDR3 has 17 residues. Trimming pared 3 bases from V and 0 bases from J, leaving 15 bases between. Germline values: CDR1 SEHNR, CDR2 FQNEAQ (reference sequence). This CDR3 is CASSFRQGYISGNTIYF. The CDR3 bases are TGTGCCAGCAGCTTTCGGCAGGGTTATATCTCTGGAAACACCATATATTTT.

V and J are TRBV15 and TRBJ2-1, with TRBD2 as a possible D gene (5 bases). The CDR3 has 15 residues. Germline V gene lookup returns CDR1 LNHNV and CDR2 YYDKDF (reference sequence). Trimming cost V 3 bases and J 4 bases, with 13 bases left between them. CDR3 bases: TGTGCCACCAGCAGCCGGGATCCCCTATACAATGAGCAGTTCTTC. Its protein is CATSSRDPLYNEQFF.

This chain uses TRBV30 with TRBJ2-3; D call uncertain. From germline, CDR1 is GTSNPN and CDR2 SVGIG (reference sequence). The CDR3 runs to 14 residues. The V and J ends lost 4 bases and 0 bases respectively, with 11 bases between them. In DNA, the CDR3 is TGTGCCTGGAATCCCGGGTCTAGCACAGATACGCAGTATTTT. It encodes CAWNPGSSTDTQYF.

This chain connects TRBV5-6 to TRBJ1-1, with no clear D. From germline, CDR1 is SGHDT and CDR2 YYEEEE. V lost 4 bases and J lost 8, with 18 bases in between. The CDR3 is made up of 14 amino acids. The chain's CDR3 is CASSDSVRTGEAFF. CDR3 DNA sequence: TGTGCCAGCAGCGATTCGGTAAGGACGGGGGAAGCTTTCTTT.

The chain's CDR3 is CASSPETGKGNTIYF. The CDR3 DNA sequence: TGTGCCAGCTCACCGGAGACAGGAAAGGGAAACACCATATATTTT. This rearrangement joins TRBV18 to TRBJ1-3; the D gene is possibly TRBD1 (6 bases). The germline CDR1 and CDR2 sequences are KGHSH and LQKENI. V was pared by 3 bases and J by 4 bases, with 13 bases between. This CDR3 has 15 amino acids.

This chain uses TRBV11-2 with TRBJ2-1; 7 bases match TRBD2. Looked up from germline, CDR1 is SGHAT and CDR2 is FQNNGV. This CDR3 is built from 16 residues. V was pared by 1 base and J by 1 base, with 4 bases of the junction left unmatched. The CDR3 DNA is TGTGCCAGCAGCTTAGTCGGGGGGTTGTCCTACAATGAGCAGTTCTTC. Translated, it gives CASSLVGGLSYNEQFF.

V usage is TRBV9 and J usage is TRBJ2-1, with 8 nucleotides matching TRBD2. Germline V gene sequence: CDR1 SGDLS, CDR2 YYNGEE. The CDR3 has 16 residues. Losses at the gene ends were 3 bases for V and 9 bases for J; bases not matched to a gene: 14. CDR3 residues: CASSAGMGLGLIEQFF. The CDR3 bases are TGTGCCAGCAGCGCCGGTATGGGACTAGGGTTAATTGAGCAGTTCTTC.

This chain joins TRBV6-1 and TRBJ2-7, with unresolved D. The CDR3 loop spans 15 amino acids. In germline, CDR1 is MNHNS, CDR2 SASEGT. V was clipped by 0 bases and J by 5 bases, with 14 bases between them. The CDR3 bases are TGTGCCAGCAGTGAAGCGGTAGACTCAACCCACGAGCAGTACTTC. Translating gives CASSEAVDSTHEQYF.

V gene TRBV7-8 combines with J gene TRBJ2-1; 16 bases fit TRBD2. The CDR3 runs 17 residues. The V gene's germline CDR1 is SGHVS and CDR2 FQNEAQ. V was clipped by 0 bases and J by 8 bases; unmatched bases: 4. CDR3 in amino acids: CASSLAGTSGRADEQFF. The CDR3, as DNA: TGTGCCAGCAGCTTAGCGGGGACTAGCGGGAGGGCTGATGAGCAGTTCTTC.

This chain uses TRBV2 with TRBJ2-7; 8 nucleotides match TRBD1. Looked up from germline, CDR1 is SNHLY and CDR2 is FYNNEI. The CDR3 covers 15 residues. V dropped 6 bases and J dropped 4; count of bases not matched to a gene: 11. Here the CDR3 DNA reads TGTGCCAGCAGCGAGGTAGGACAGGGTAGATACGAGCAGTACTTC. This codes for CASSEVGQGRYEQYF.